Sequencing of this TCR beta chain was carried out in a study of cytomegalovirus exposure and HLA in healthy donors. Study-level points and caveats: Later analysis identified several of the most significant clusters that appeared linked to common viral pathogens.

As regards this clone: Its antigen is as yet unknown.

CDR1 SGHRS and CDR2 YFSETQ come from the germline V gene. The CDR3 runs to 18 residues. J lost 3 bases, V lost 5 bases, and 12 bases had no gene match. PCR was performed using 60 Vbeta and 13 Jbeta primers. The protocol was immunoSEQ multiplex PCR, while the TCRdb copy is restricted to in-frame clones and leaves out a portion. The sample contains 150,000 or so clones, roughly 80% of which appear only once. This chain uses TRBV5-1 with TRBJ2-4; 12 bases agree with TRBD2. Sequenced sample: PBMCs. The TCR was taken from a woman aged 40 to 50 in good health and CMV-seronegative. DNA of the CDR3: TGCGCCAGCAGTAGTTCTAGCGGGAGGGCCCTCGGCAAAAACATTCAGTACTTC. Its protein is CASSSSSGRALGKNIQYF.